At least ten counts were recorded for the clone carrying this TCR beta chain. The antigen is undetermined. Different DNA sequences within this sample yield the same CDR3. This entry is derived from a study of Ad26.COV2.S vaccination and SARS-CoV-2 variants. The wider study: Ad26.COV2.S arm of COV1001 included the donor. The study's findings and limits: Compared with placebo recipients, vaccine recipients had higher spike-specific TCR breadth.

V was shortened by 2 bases and J by 0 bases, with 8 bases between the two germline ends. The CDR3 totals 14 residues. Germline-derived CDR1 and CDR2 are SEHNR and FQNEAQ (reference sequence). The treatment denotes: some 20 received Ad26.COV2.S at low or high dose, single or two shots; 5 received placebo; per-sample allocation not given. Specimens were obtained on day 63 following the first vaccine or placebo injection. Recruitment in Boston yielded a donor of adult age, 18-55 years. Generated by immunoSEQ multiplex PCR, the TCRdb table keeps only in-frame clones and is missing some. The sample yields about 350,000 clones, roughly 90% seen once.

Sequenced here: peripheral blood, sampled in a trial of Ad26.COV2.S vaccine versus placebo. This receptor was identified in a person aged 18-65 years who received the Ad26.COV2.S COVID-19 vaccine or a placebo. The rearrangement uses TRBV7-9 and TRBJ2-7, with a possible D match to TRBD1 (6 bases). For the CDR3, the DNA is TGTGCCAGCAGCTTACCGGGACACTCCTACGAGCAGTACTTC. It specifies CASSLPGHSYEQYF.